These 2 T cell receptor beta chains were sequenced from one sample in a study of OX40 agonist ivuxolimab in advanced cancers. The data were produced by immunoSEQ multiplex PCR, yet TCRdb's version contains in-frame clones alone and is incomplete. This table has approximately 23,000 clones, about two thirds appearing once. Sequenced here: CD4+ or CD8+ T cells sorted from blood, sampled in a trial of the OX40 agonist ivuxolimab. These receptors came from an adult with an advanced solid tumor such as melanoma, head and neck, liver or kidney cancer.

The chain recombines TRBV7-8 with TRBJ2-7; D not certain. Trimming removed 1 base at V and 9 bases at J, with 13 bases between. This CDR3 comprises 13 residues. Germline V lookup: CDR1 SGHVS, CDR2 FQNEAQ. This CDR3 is CASSLGVSSGQYF. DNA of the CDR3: TGTGCCAGCAGCTTAGGGGTCTCCTCGGGGCAGTACTTC.

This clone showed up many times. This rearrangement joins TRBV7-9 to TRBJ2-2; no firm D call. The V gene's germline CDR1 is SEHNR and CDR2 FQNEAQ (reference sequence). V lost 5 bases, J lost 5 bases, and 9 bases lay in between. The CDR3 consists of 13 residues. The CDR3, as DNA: TGTGCCAGCAGCCGGACCGCTACCGGGGAGCTGTTTTTT. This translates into CASSRTATGELFF.